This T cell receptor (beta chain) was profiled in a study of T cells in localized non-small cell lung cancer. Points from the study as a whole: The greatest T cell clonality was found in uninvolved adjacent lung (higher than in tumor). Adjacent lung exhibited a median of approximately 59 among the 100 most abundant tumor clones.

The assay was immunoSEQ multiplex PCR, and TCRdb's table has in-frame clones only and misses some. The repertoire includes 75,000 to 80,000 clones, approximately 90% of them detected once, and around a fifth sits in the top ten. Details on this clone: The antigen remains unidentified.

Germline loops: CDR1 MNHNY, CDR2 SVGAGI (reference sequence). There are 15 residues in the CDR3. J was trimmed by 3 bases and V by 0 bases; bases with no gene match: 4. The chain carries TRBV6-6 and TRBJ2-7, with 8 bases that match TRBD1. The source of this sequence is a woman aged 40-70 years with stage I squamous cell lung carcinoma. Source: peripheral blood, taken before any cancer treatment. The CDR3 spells CASSYSTGGNYEQYF. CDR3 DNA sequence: TGTGCCAGCAGTTACTCAACAGGGGGGAACTACGAGCAGTACTTC.